This TCR beta chain emerged from a study of neoadjuvant anti-PD-1 for oral cavity cancer. Time point given: after neoadjuvant nivolumab, at surgical resection. Germline V lookup: CDR1 SGHDT, CDR2 YYEEEE. V gave up 0 bases and J gave up 4 bases; unmatched junction bases: 5. The CDR3 consists of 15 residues. Assay: immunoSEQ multiplex PCR; the TCRdb copy retains only in-frame clones and omits some. The sample has around 70,000 clones, roughly 84% seen once. This clonotype was sampled from a person aged 35 to 85 with oral cavity squamous cell carcinoma. Sequenced material: PBMCs, taken after nivolumab (anti-PD-1) treatment. The chain has TRBV5-6 and TRBJ1-2; 8 nucleotides align to TRBD1. The CDR3 is CASSLDDRGSYGYTF. The DNA of the CDR3 is TGTGCCAGCAGCTTGGACGACAGGGGTTCCTATGGCTACACCTTC.